The rows below give T cell receptor beta chains drawn from one sample of a study of early T cells in non-severe SARS-CoV-2 infection. TCRdb recomputed calls from the 5' RACE reads with MiXCR, one row per CDR3 protein. The profile shows 70,000 or so distinct CDR3 sequences, under 15% of them singletons. The sequenced sample consisted of whole blood. The receptors stem from an adult who was a healthcare worker with PCR-confirmed SARS-CoV-2 infection or an uninfected control (not recorded which). Each CDR3 is given with its conserved first and last residue. The D gene is left open where the match is weak. The size entry is marked missing in some rows and otherwise reads once, few, many or a size class.

CASSHRGSAEAFF | TGTGCCAGCAGCCACAGGGGGTCGGCTGAAGCTTTCTTT | TRBV6-1 | 13 | many | TRBD1 | TRBJ1-1
CASSEGASEAFF | TGTGCCAGCAGCGAAGGGGCCTCTGAAGCTTTCTTT | TRBV6-1 | 12 | many | . | TRBJ1-1
CSVRGPGYTF | TGCAGCGTTAGGGGTCCTGGCTACACCTTC | TRBV29-1 | 10 | . | . | TRBJ1-2
CSASKVRGQNYNEQFF | TGCAGTGCAAGCAAAGTCAGGGGGCAGAATTACAATGAGCAGTTCTTC | TRBV20-1 | 16 | many | TRBD1 | TRBJ2-1
CASSDSGETDTQYF | TGTGCCAGCAGTGACTCGGGGGAAACAGATACGCAGTATTTT | TRBV6-4 | 14 | many | . | TRBJ2-3
CASSFSGGDYGYTF | TGTGCCAGCAGCTTTTCCGGGGGGGACTATGGCTACACCTTC | TRBV7-2 | 14 | many | . | TRBJ1-2
CASSLGGGMNTEAFF | TGTGCCAGCAGCTTAGGAGGGGGGATGAACACTGAAGCTTTCTTT | TRBV7-9 | 15 | many | . | TRBJ1-1
CASSPSSCEQYF | TGTGCCAGCAGTCCCTCCTCCTGCGAGCAGTACTTC | TRBV28 | 12 | once | . | TRBJ2-7
CASSVVTGGFNTEAFF | TGTGCCAGCAGCGTAGTAACAGGGGGCTTTAACACTGAAGCTTTCTTT | TRBV9 | 16 | many | TRBD1 | TRBJ1-1
CSVDWYSPLHF | TGCAGCGTTGATTGGTATTCACCCCTCCACTTT | TRBV29-1 | 11 | many | . | TRBJ1-6
CAIGTEAGELFF | TGTGCCATCGGGACAGAGGCCGGGGAGCTGTTTTTT | TRBV10-3 | 12 | many | TRBD1 | TRBJ2-2
CASIPASGAEAFF | TGTGCCAGCATCCCAGCCAGCGGGGCTGAAGCTTTCTTT | TRBV2 | 13 | . | . | TRBJ1-1
CASSLKGASYNEQFF | TGTGCCAGCAGTTTAAAGGGGGCGTCCTACAATGAGCAGTTCTTC | TRBV12-3/TRBV12-4 | 15 | . | TRBD1 | TRBJ2-1
CASSLPLGQETQYF | TGTGCCAGCAGCCTTCCACTGGGCCAAGAGACCCAGTACTTC | TRBV11-2 | 14 | few | . | TRBJ2-5
CATKGIPEAFF | TGTGCCACTAAGGGAATCCCTGAAGCTTTCTTT | TRBV12-3/TRBV12-4 | 11 | . | . | TRBJ1-1
CSARDSVGGAMGQPQHF | TGCAGTGCTAGAGATTCGGTAGGTGGGGCAATGGGTCAGCCCCAGCATTTT | TRBV20-1 | 17 | many | . | TRBJ1-5
CASTQTGASSPLHF | TGCGCCAGCACTCAGACAGGGGCAAGTTCACCCCTCCACTTT | TRBV10-2 | 14 | many | TRBD1 | TRBJ1-6
CASSSDGAINNEQFF | TGTGCCAGCAGTTCGGACGGAGCCATAAACAATGAGCAGTTCTTC | TRBV2 | 15 | many | . | TRBJ2-1
CASSNGQGEGNTIYF | TGTGCCAGCAGCAATGGACAGGGAGAAGGAAACACCATATATTTT | TRBV7-9 | 15 | many | TRBD1 | TRBJ1-3
CASSSTAVRQYF | TGTGCCAGCAGCTCGACAGCGGTCAGGCAGTATTTT | TRBV7-8 | 12 | many | . | TRBJ2-3
CASSQDGTGYMNTEAFF | TGCGCCAGCAGCCAAGATGGGACAGGATACATGAACACTGAAGCTTTCTTT | TRBV4-1 | 17 | many | TRBD1 | TRBJ1-1
CASSPRGTDNNEQFF | TGTGCCAGCAGCCCGCGAGGGACGGACAACAATGAGCAGTTCTTC | TRBV7-2 | 15 | many | . | TRBJ2-1
CASSLVRGLGTGELFF | TGTGCCAGCAGTTTGGTGAGGGGGCTAGGCACCGGGGAGCTGTTTTTT | TRBV27 | 16 | . | TRBD1 | TRBJ2-2
CASSHFSTHEQYF | TGTGCCAGCAGCCACTTTTCAACCCACGAGCAGTACTTC | TRBV21-1 | 13 | many | . | TRBJ2-7
CASSLGSKETQYF | TGTGCCAGCAGCTTAGGCAGCAAAGAGACCCAGTACTTC | TRBV7-2 | 13 | many | . | TRBJ2-5
CSAGGARGAGYTF | TGCAGTGCAGGGGGGGCGCGAGGGGCTGGCTACACCTTC | TRBV20-1 | 13 | many | . | TRBJ1-2
CASSQEDRAGYNEQFF | TGCGCCAGCAGCCAAGAGGACAGGGCGGGATACAATGAGCAGTTCTTC | TRBV4-3 | 16 | many | TRBD1 | TRBJ2-1
CASSLERDTQYF | TGTGCCAGCAGCTTAGAGCGGGATACGCAGTATTTT | TRBV7-2 | 12 | . | . | TRBJ2-3
CSVVAGESYEQYF | TGCAGCGTTGTAGCGGGAGAGTCCTACGAGCAGTACTTC | TRBV29-1 | 13 | . | TRBD2 | TRBJ2-7
CASSTTGGQDGYTF | TGTGCCAGCAGTACCACAGGGGGTCAGGATGGCTACACCTTC | TRBV27 | 14 | . | TRBD1 | TRBJ1-2
CSVETSGSYEQYF | TGCAGCGTTGAAACTAGCGGTTCCTACGAGCAGTACTTC | TRBV29-1 | 13 | . | TRBD2 | TRBJ2-7
CAWSGTDSYQETQYF | TGTGCCTGGAGTGGGACAGACTCGTACCAAGAGACCCAGTACTTC | TRBV30 | 15 | many | . | TRBJ2-5
CSVDSPGTGDTDTQYF | TGCAGCGTTGATTCACCCGGGACAGGGGACACAGATACGCAGTATTTT | TRBV29-1 | 16 | many | TRBD1 | TRBJ2-3